These 22 T cell receptor beta chains came from one sample sequenced in a study of metastatic and nonmetastatic thyroid tumors. Not a single patient had been given any form of treatment at any point before undergoing thyroid surgery. Using MiXCR, TCRdb re-called clones from the PCR reads. The data show approximately 35,000 clones, under 25% seen once. Sequencing was carried out using tumor tissue. The receptors originated from a male donor with papillary thyroid cancer or a benign thyroid nodule (not recorded which). Some clones in this sample may be carry-over from other donors' samples.

The chain links TRBV6-2 or TRBV6-3 to TRBJ2-7; 10 bases map to TRBD1. Germline trimming cut 0 bases from V and 4 bases from J; bases unmatched to any gene: 3. The length of the CDR3 is 15 residues. Germline CDR1 and CDR2: MNHEY and SVGEGT. The CDR3: CASSYSDRGAYEQYF. In DNA form, the CDR3 reads TGTGCCAGCAGTTACTCGGACAGGGGGGCGTACGAGCAGTACTTC.

The rearrangement links TRBV20-1 to TRBJ1-1, with D perhaps TRBD1 (5 bases). CDR1 DFQATT and CDR2 SNEGSKA come from the germline V gene (reference sequence). V was trimmed by 0 bases and J by 5 bases, leaving 19 bases between them. The CDR3 sequence is 16 residues long. The CDR3 nucleotides read TGCAGTGCTAGAGAGGGATTGCGGGGGGATTGGACTGAAGCTTTCTTT. This encodes CSAREGLRGDWTEAFF.

The chain is built from TRBV6-1 and TRBJ2-3, with D tentatively TRBD2 (5 bases). V dropped 1 base and J dropped 0 bases, with 11 bases sitting between them. CDR1 is MNHNS and CDR2 is SASEGT in the germline V gene. This CDR3 is built from 16 residues. The CDR3 loop reads CASSEVPGSSTDTQYF. CDR3 DNA sequence: TGTGCCAGCAGTGAAGTTCCGGGATCTAGCACAGATACGCAGTATTTT.

This clone has just a few counts. The chain couples TRBV20-1 to TRBJ2-3; 10 nucleotides match TRBD2. CDR3 length equals 15 residues. Germline CDR1 and CDR2: DFQATT and SNEGSKA (reference sequence). The V segment lost 4 bases and the J segment 4 bases; nucleotides outside the gene matches: 8. CDR3 DNA sequence: TGCAGTGCTACATCTAGCGGGAGTATATCAGATACGCAGTATTTT. This sequence encodes CSATSSGSISDTQYF.

This clone appeared many times. The V and J genes are TRBV7-2 and TRBJ2-2; 8 positions match TRBD1. The CDR3 has 14 amino acids. CDR1 is SGHTA and CDR2 is FQGNSA in the germline V gene. Trimming at V came to 5 bases and at J to 7 bases, leaving 6 bases not matched to a gene. In nucleotides, the CDR3 is TGTGCCAGCAGCCGGCAGGGGGCCGGCGGGGAGCTGTTTTTT. Amino acids: CASSRQGAGGELFF.

This clone was seen many times. The sample carries other DNA sequences with the same CDR3. This sequence joins TRBV6-1 and TRBJ2-7; 10 bases map to TRBD1. Germline-derived CDR1 and CDR2 are MNHNS and SASEGT. CDR3 size: 13 residues. Trimming at V came to 8 bases and at J to 4 bases, leaving 5 bases not matched to a gene. For the CDR3, the DNA is TGTGCCAGCGGAGACAGGGGGCGATACGAGCAGTACTTC. Encoded protein: CASGDRGRYEQYF.

The DNA for the CDR3 is TGTGCCAGCAGCCCAAGGGGTGAGGGGCGAACTGAAGCTTTCTTT. This sequence encodes CASSPRGEGRTEAFF. V gene TRBV2 combines with J gene TRBJ1-1, with D possibly matching TRBD1 (5 bases). This CDR3 is built from 15 residues. The V gene's germline CDR1 is SNHLY and CDR2 FYNNEI. V lost 6 bases and J 5 bases, leaving 19 bases between the germline ends.

A few counts support this clone. The rearrangement joins TRBV6-1 to TRBJ2-3; 12 bases match TRBD2. Germline V CDR1 and CDR2: MNHNS, SASEGT. The CDR3 runs to 17 residues. V shed 1 base and J 0 bases; nucleotides not matched to a gene: 2. CDR3 protein: CASSEELAGGSTDTQYF. DNA of the CDR3: TGTGCCAGCAGTGAAGAGCTAGCGGGAGGGAGCACAGATACGCAGTATTTT.

This clone was detected a few times. At one of its ends the junction is not consistent with the germline gene, which may arise from a read error. The chain combines TRBV6-2 or TRBV6-3 with TRBJ1-6, with D hard to call. Per the germline V gene, CDR1 is MNHEY and CDR2 is SVGEGT. This CDR3 spans 16 amino acids. The CDR3 sequence: CASSSFVGVGSSPLHF. The DNA of the CDR3 is TGCGCCAGCAGTTCGTTCGTGGGAGTGGGGAGTTCACCCCTCCACTTT.

This clone was picked up many times. The same CDR3 is also encoded by other DNA sequences in this sample. The gene calls are TRBV13 and TRBJ1-1; D gene ambiguous. The CDR3 is 14 amino acids. Germline CDR1 reads PRHDT; CDR2 reads FYEKMQ (reference sequence). Between the trimmed V and J ends, which lost 5 bases and 0 bases, there was a span of 10 bases. This CDR3 reads CASSLLSMNTEAFF. The CDR3 region has the DNA TGTGCCAGCAGCCTTCTGAGTATGAACACTGAAGCTTTCTTT.

This clone was found many times. The chain recombines TRBV5-5 with TRBJ1-2; D not resolved. Germline V gene lookup returns CDR1 SGHKS and CDR2 YYEKEE (reference sequence). The V end lost 4 bases, the J end lost 6 bases, and 13 bases lay between the germline ends. CDR3 length equals 13 residues. Here the CDR3 reads CASSTTAKHGYTF. The CDR3 DNA is TGTGCCAGCAGCACGACCGCTAAGCATGGCTACACCTTC. The full variable domain, completed using reference TRBV5-5 and TRBJ1-2, is DAGVTQSPTHLIKTRGQQVTLRCSPISGHKSVSWYQQVLGQGPQFIFQYYEKEERGRGNFPDRFSARQFPNYSSELNVNALLLGDSALYLCASSTTAKHGYTFGSGTRLTVV.

Only a few counts were recorded for this clone. The chain links TRBV28 to TRBJ2-7; D assignment may be TRBD1 or TRBD2 (6 bases each). CDR1 is MDHEN, CDR2 SYDVKM, per germline. The germline V and J ends were trimmed by 6 bases and 4 bases, with 22 bases remaining between them. The CDR3 covers 16 residues. The CDR3 reads CASRRRGTPQIYEQYF. CDR3 coding DNA: TGTGCCAGCAGGCGGCGCGGGACACCTCAAATATACGAGCAGTACTTC.

The chain joins TRBV7-6 to TRBJ1-6; 8 nucleotides line up with TRBD1. Germline assignment: CDR1 SGHVS and CDR2 FNYEAQ. The CDR3 is made up of 15 amino acids. The V and J ends lost 1 base and 8 bases, in that order; junction bases with no gene match: 4. Here the CDR3 DNA reads TGTGCCAGCAGCTTAGGTGCAGGGGGCGATTCACCCCTCCACTTT. It is translated as CASSLGAGGDSPLHF.

By sample fraction, this clone is medium-sized (0.01 to 0.1%). The chain links TRBV6-2 or TRBV6-3 to TRBJ2-7; TRBD2 might be the D (5 bases). V was shortened by 1 base and J by 0 bases, with 13 bases between the two germline ends. The germline V gene has CDR1 MNHEY and CDR2 SVGEGT. The CDR3 has 16 residues. The CDR3 DNA sequence: TGTGCCAGCAGTTACTACGGAGCGGAAAGCTCCTACGAGCAGTACTTC. Translating gives CASSYYGAESSYEQYF.

The V gene is TRBV30, the J gene TRBJ1-1; D remains ambiguous. With 6 bases removed from V and 5 bases from J, the gap between germline ends came to 16 bases. Germline V gives CDR1 GTSNPN, CDR2 SVGIG (reference sequence). The CDR3 runs to 13 residues. This chain's CDR3 is CACIGSGDTEAFF. The DNA of the CDR3 is TGTGCCTGTATTGGTTCCGGGGATACTGAAGCTTTCTTT.

This clone has only a few counts. This may be a read error: a much more frequent sequence differs by one nucleotide. This sample also contains other DNA sequences that code for the same CDR3. The J gene is TRBJ2-5, the V gene TRBV10-2; D is unresolved. This CDR3 has 13 amino acids. With 8 bases removed from V and 2 bases from J, the gap between germline ends came to 12 bases. Germline CDR1 reads WSHSY; CDR2 reads SAAADI. The CDR3, as DNA: TGCGCCAGCGGCGTTGGACGGCAAGAGACCCAGTACTTC. It encodes CASGVGRQETQYF.

This clone was seen ten or more times. The chain employs TRBV30 and TRBJ2-5; no clear D gene. Germline V gene sequence: CDR1 GTSNPN, CDR2 SVGIG (reference sequence). The V gene lost 6 bases and the J gene lost 2 bases, with 7 bases spanning the gap. The CDR3 loop spans 11 amino acids. This chain's CDR3 is CACAEQETQYF. In nucleotides, the CDR3 is TGTGCCTGTGCCGAACAAGAGACCCAGTACTTC.

The table lists this clone with a count of one. The V and J genes are TRBV7-6 and TRBJ2-7, with D possibly matching TRBD1 (6 bases). The CDR3 covers 17 residues. V lost 0 bases, J lost 7 bases, and 22 bases lay in between. Germline CDR1 is SGHVS and CDR2 is FNYEAQ. CDR3 DNA sequence: TGTGCCAGCAGCTTAGCCCCTCCGGGGCAGGGGCTAGGGGAGCAGTACTTC. Translation: CASSLAPPGQGLGEQYF. Full variable domain (rest looked up from reference TRBV7-6 and TRBJ2-7): GAGVSQSPRYKVTKRGQDVALRCDPISGHVSLYWYRQALGQGPEFLTYFNYEAQQDKSGLPNDRFSAERPEGSISTLTIQRTEQRDSAMYRCASSLAPPGQGLGEQYFGPGTRLTVT.

This chain uses TRBV18 with TRBJ2-7; 9 bases are shared with TRBD2. The CDR3 consists of 14 residues. CDR1 KGHSH and CDR2 LQKENI come from the germline V gene. Trimming removed 3 bases from V and 3 bases from J; junction bases left unmatched: 3. Written as DNA, the CDR3 is TGTGCCAGCTCACCGTTAGCGGGGGACTACGAGCAGTACTTC. Its translation is CASSPLAGDYEQYF.

In its sample, this clone was seen many times. This may be a read error, as it is one base from a much larger clone. This sample also contains other DNA sequences that code for the same CDR3. The chain couples TRBV15 to TRBJ2-7; 7 bases fit TRBD2. CDR1 and CDR2 from the germline V gene are LNHNV and YYDKDF (reference sequence). This CDR3 has 15 amino acids. The CDR3 DNA sequence: TGCGCCACCAGACGGTCGGGAGGTTTAGGTCTCGAGCAGTACTTC. Residues: CATRRSGGLGLEQYF.

At least ten counts were recorded for this clone. This rearrangement joins TRBV28 to TRBJ1-4, with 7 bases that match TRBD1. This CDR3 contains 15 residues. Trimming at V came to 5 bases and at J to 7 bases, leaving 10 bases not matched to a gene. The germline V gene has CDR1 MDHEN and CDR2 SYDVKM. The CDR3 sequence is CASSPPDRVTEKLFF. CDR3 DNA: TGTGCCAGCAGTCCCCCTGACAGGGTTACTGAAAAACTGTTTTTT.

J is TRBJ1-3 and V is TRBV5-4; the D is unclear. Germline V gene data show CDR1 as SGHNT and CDR2 as YYREEE (reference sequence). The CDR3 runs to 13 residues. V gave up 2 bases and J gave up 0 bases, with 3 bases separating them. The CDR3 nucleotides read TGTGCCAGCAGCTTCGACTCTGGAAACACCATATATTTT. The encoded protein is CASSFDSGNTIYF.